The 7 T cell receptor beta chains given below trace back to one sample, sequenced in a study of response to subunit inactivated influenza vaccine. TCRdb reprocessed the RT-PCR reads with MiXCR, giving one entry per CDR3 protein. The profile shows around 520,000 distinct CDR3 sequences, about 10% of them singletons. The source was PBMCs from blood, collected on the day of vaccination. All receptors come from a middle-aged man who received an inactivated influenza vaccine.

J is TRBJ1-5 and V is TRBV7-2; no definite D call. The CDR3 spans 15 residues. CDR1 and CDR2 (germline): SGHTA, FQGNSA. The V gene lost 5 bases and the J gene lost 0 bases, with 11 bases spanning the gap. Here the CDR3 DNA reads TGTGCCAGCAGCCGCCCAAACTTTAGCAATCAGCCCCAGCATTTT. Residues: CASSRPNFSNQPQHF.

About this clonotype itself: A much larger clone is a single base away; this may be a read error. The chain couples TRBV20-1 to TRBJ2-3; 10 nucleotides match TRBD2. Germline CDR1 and CDR2: DFQATT and SNEGSKA (reference sequence). The CDR3 totals 15 residues. The CDR3 coding sequence is TGCAGTGCTACTAGCGGGAGTGAGTATACAGATTCGCAGTATTTT. This gives the protein CSATSGSEYTDSQYF.

The chain is built from TRBV5-1 and TRBJ2-3; D gene uncertain. The CDR3 totals 15 residues. The V gene's germline CDR1 is SGHRS and CDR2 YFSETQ. The V end was cut by 4 bases, the J end by 1 base, with 13 bases between. This chain's CDR3 is CASSVGILRTDTQYF. CDR3 sequence (DNA): TGCGCCAGCAGCGTGGGGATTCTTCGCACAGATACGCAGTATTTT.

This clonotype was observed at least ten times. The chain uses TRBV7-2 and TRBJ2-2, with 9 bases that match TRBD2. CDR1 SGHTA and CDR2 FQGNSA come from the germline V gene. This CDR3 comprises 16 residues. V was pared by 6 bases and J by 2 bases, with 7 bases of the junction left unmatched. Here the CDR3 DNA reads TGTGCCAGCAGACCTAGACTAGCGGTTAACACCGGGGAGCTGTTTTTT. It is translated as CASRPRLAVNTGELFF.

This clonotype was detected only a few times. This chain uses TRBV29-1 with TRBJ1-1, with D perhaps matching TRBD1 (6 bases). The V end was cut by 6 bases, the J end by 1 base, with 15 bases between. Germline loops: CDR1 SQVTM, CDR2 ANQGSEA. The CDR3 contains 14 residues. In DNA, the CDR3 is TGCAGCGTGCGGGGAGGACAGCCGAACACTGAAGCTTTCTTT. It is translated as CSVRGGQPNTEAFF.

This clonotype has just a few counts. The chain combines TRBV7-9 with TRBJ2-2; D perhaps matches TRBD2 (6 bases). The CDR3 totals 15 residues. Trimming left V 4 bases short and J 0 bases short, with 9 bases between. Germline V gives CDR1 SEHNR, CDR2 FQNEAQ (reference sequence). Here the CDR3 reads CASSWGLTNTGELFF. The CDR3 DNA reads as TGTGCCAGCAGCTGGGGACTTACGAACACCGGGGAGCTGTTTTTT.

This clonotype was counted at least ten times. The CDR3 DNA reads TGTGCCATCGGGGGAACTAGCACAGATACGCAGTATTTT. Its translation: CAIGGTSTDTQYF. J is TRBJ2-3 and V is TRBV10-3; D may match TRBD1 or TRBD2 (5 bases each). This CDR3 contains 13 residues. The V end lost 8 bases, the J end lost 0 bases, and 9 bases lay between the germline ends. Germline V gene sequence: CDR1 ENHRY, CDR2 SYGVKD.